This T cell receptor (beta chain) is from a study of blood T cell repertoires in COVID-19 (dated by TCRdb to 2018 to 2020). About the full investigation: Samples from collaborators originated in the United States, Italy and Spain and spanned both the acute and convalescent phases of COVID-19. The repertoires were released in a freely available public database meant as a resource for research on the immune response to SARS-CoV-2. Deeply sampled blood TCRbeta repertoires from subjects exposed to, actively infected with, or recovered from COVID-19 were included in the dataset. The prospective study material was composed of cDNA or gDNA derived from T cells, B-cell-depleted T cells, or PBMCs. The sample metadata nearly always contained a de-identified subject ID, COVID-19 status, age in years and sex. Samples were obtained from the ongoing ImmuneRACE study (first 160 participants) and from some 1,200 subjects provided by 6 global collaborators. Where available, HLA class I and class II types were obtained from metadata supplied by the sample provider rather than from assay-based typing.

Remarks on this clone: Its antigen is currently not known. One base away there is no much larger clone; base qualities are not given.

TCRbeta CDR3 regions were amplified from genomic DNA using the immunoSEQ Assay, a bias-controlled multiplex PCR. Per the original workflow: Nucleated cell counts per sample were estimated from amplification of reference gene primers within the assay. Sequence reads were collapsed and filtered to measure the absolute abundance of every unique TCRbeta CDR3 rearrangement. For each sample, productive Simpson clonality was calculated as the square root of Simpson's diversity index over productive rearrangements. TCRdb carries this immuneACCESS record with in-frame sequences only. Its versions omit some clonotypes, under half of them owing to an unresolved V gene in the studies checked, with the rest unexplained. V and J calls and clone size are copied from that table; D and trimming were computed from the DNA. This sample gives about 130,000 clones in total; around 88% of them show up just once. The top ten constitute about 9.3% of the sample.

The research as a whole found: The amount of clinical and demographic metadata varied by source and participant and was provided uncurated.

The collaborating institutions used their own protocols to collect whole blood in K2EDTA tubes. Collaborator samples were shipped for TCRbeta analysis as frozen whole blood, isolated PBMCs, or DNA extracted from either sample type. This receptor was identified in a man in his fifties or sixties with acute or convalescent COVID-19. Sequenced material: peripheral blood.

This receptor has the CDR3 CASSEQGGDQPQHF. The DNA sequence reads TGTGCCAGCAGTGAACAGGGCGGCGATCAGCCCCAGCATTTT. Recombination linked TRBV2 to TRBJ1-5, and perhaps TRBD1 as D gene, on 5 matching bases. CDR1 and CDR2 were assigned from the germline V gene as SNHLY and FYNNEI. The trim is 2 bases for V and 5 bases for J, with a gap of 10 bases between the germline ends. The cysteine opens and the phenylalanine closes a CDR3 of 14 amino acids. Kept here is only the CDR3 DNA, which spans 42 bases and is read in frame from base 1. The CDR3 plus the reference TRBV2 and TRBJ1-5 genes for the other parts give the full variable domain: EPEVTQTPSHQVTQMGQEVILRCVPISNHLYFYWYRQILGQKVEFLVSFYNNEISEKSEIFDDQFSVERPDGSNFTLKIRSTKLEDSAMYFCASSEQGGDQPQHFGDGTRLSIL.